One T cell receptor beta chain is described in this entry. This sample is drawn from a study of blood T cell repertoires in COVID-19. Study overall: In each case, the material was cDNA or gDNA derived from T cells, B-cell-depleted T cells, or PBMCs.

Seattle cases were enrolled at active infection and followed longitudinally. After removal of 2 bases from V and 3 bases from J, the junction contained 7 bases not matched to a gene. Looked up from germline, CDR1 is WNHNN and CDR2 is SYGVQD (reference sequence). The CDR3 is 16 residues long. The protocol was immunoSEQ multiplex PCR, while the TCRdb copy is restricted to in-frame clones and leaves out a portion. This sample has about 370,000 clones, with about 90% found just once. The specimen was peripheral blood. The sequence derives from a woman aged 25 to 39 with COVID-19, enrolled during active disease. The rearrangement joins TRBV10-1 to TRBJ2-5; 9 nucleotides line up with TRBD2. CDR3 region: CASSEGTSRVKETQYF. In nucleotides, the CDR3 is TGCGCCAGCAGTGAGGGGACTAGCAGAGTGAAAGAGACCCAGTACTTC.